The text below deals with one T cell receptor (beta chain). Its target antigen remains unknown. Base qualities are not recorded, but no much larger clone differs from it by a single base. TCRbeta CDR3 regions were amplified from genomic DNA using the immunoSEQ Assay, a bias-controlled multiplex PCR. As for the authors' bioinformatics: Within the assay, amplification of reference gene primers was used to estimate how many nucleated cells each sample contained. Sequence reads were collapsed and filtered to measure the absolute abundance of every unique TCRbeta CDR3 rearrangement. For each sample, productive Simpson clonality was calculated as the square root of Simpson's diversity index across productive rearrangements. TCRdb's version of the immuneACCESS table is confined to in-frame rearrangements and falls short of the full clone set. An unresolved V gene accounts for under half of the shortfall where checked; the remainder is of unknown origin. The DNA gave D and trimming, while V, J and clone size come from that table. The sample table records approximately 150,000 clones; approximately 89% of these occur just once. The ten largest clones capture around 1.5% of the sample.

The data stem from a study of blood T cell repertoires in COVID-19 (dated by TCRdb to the early 2020s). Background for the entire study: The collaborator samples originated in the United States, Italy and Spain and spanned the acute and convalescent phases of COVID-19. The material from the prospective study consisted of cDNA or gDNA derived from T cells, B-cell-depleted T cells, or PBMCs. Deeply sampled blood TCRbeta repertoires from subjects exposed to, actively infected with, or recovered from COVID-19 were included in the dataset. The repertoires were released in a freely available public database intended as a resource for research on the immune response to SARS-CoV-2. The samples were drawn from two sources: the first 160 participants of the ongoing ImmuneRACE study, and over 950 subjects contributed by 6 global collaborators. Nearly every sample came with metadata listing a de-identified subject ID, COVID-19 status, age in years and sex. HLA class I and class II types, where available, came from metadata supplied by the sample provider rather than from assay-based typing.

The collaborating institutions used their own protocols to collect whole blood in K2EDTA tubes. For TCRbeta analysis, collaborators shipped samples as frozen whole blood, isolated PBMCs, or DNA extracted from either of those sample types. The V end gives up 3 bases and the J end 5 bases, leaving 4 bases in the junction not matched to a gene. From the cysteine up to the phenylalanine, the CDR3 has a length of 14 residues. The retained sequence is limited to the CDR3, 42 bases, with the frame set at the first base. From a lookup of the germline V gene, CDR1 and CDR2 are LGHNA and YSLEER. Study-wide conclusions, independent of this receptor: How much clinical and demographic metadata was included differed by source and by participant, and the metadata was provided uncurated.

The TCR was taken from a human donor in a cohort sampled during active COVID-19. The chain employs TRBV4-3 and TRBJ1-1, and 9 bases in between align with TRBD1. The material sequenced was peripheral blood. The base sequence is TGCGCCAGCAGCCACGCAGACAGGGGGACTGAAGCTTTCTTT. Its protein product is CASSHADRGTEAFF.